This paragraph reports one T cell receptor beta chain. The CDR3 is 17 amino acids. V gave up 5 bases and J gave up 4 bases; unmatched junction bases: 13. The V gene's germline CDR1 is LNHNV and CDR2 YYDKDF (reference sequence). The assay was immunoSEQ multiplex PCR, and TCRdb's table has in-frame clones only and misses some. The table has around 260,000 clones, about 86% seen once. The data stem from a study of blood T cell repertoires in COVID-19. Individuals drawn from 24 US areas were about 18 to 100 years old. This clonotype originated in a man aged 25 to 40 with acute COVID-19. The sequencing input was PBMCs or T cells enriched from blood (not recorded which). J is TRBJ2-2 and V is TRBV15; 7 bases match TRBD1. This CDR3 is CATSSPKSPGGTGELFF. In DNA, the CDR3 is TGTGCCACCAGCTCTCCAAAATCCCCAGGGGGCACCGGGGAGCTGTTTTTT.